This is a list of T cell receptor beta chains from one sample in a study of T cells in Graves' hyperthyroidism and ophthalmopathy. TCRdb itself ran the multiplex PCR reads through MiXCR, one entry per CDR3 protein. This sample carries some 250,000 distinct CDR3 sequences, just over 14% of them seen once, and the ten largest clones take 13%. The sequenced material came from blood. These receptors all come from a woman aged 35 to 49 with Graves' hyperthyroidism that later progressed to Graves' ophthalmopathy. Each CDR3 is given with its conserved first and last residue.

v_call: TRBV3-1
cdr3_aa: CASSAPGQGFETQYF

v_call: TRBV5-4
cdr3_aa: CASSLAGRVNYGYTF

v_call: TRBV10-3
cdr3_aa: CAISGGAKTYEQYF

v_call: TRBV2
cdr3_aa: CASSSMNYEQYF

v_call: TRBV27
cdr3_aa: CASSPGLDSYNSPLHF

v_call: TRBV2
cdr3_aa: CASSLETGGYNEQFF

v_call: TRBV5-1
cdr3_aa: CASSFLQDRAGANVLTF

v_call: TRBV7-9
cdr3_aa: CASSLPRTIPGEETQYF

v_call: TRBV19
cdr3_aa: CASSEVRSVQPQHF

v_call: TRBV7-3
cdr3_aa: CASSPGQENTEAFF

v_call: TRBV7-8
cdr3_aa: CASSPWDISRTYEQYF

v_call: TRBV7-8
cdr3_aa: CASSLRTQGYWTQYF

v_call: TRBV28
cdr3_aa: CASSLILGSYNEQFF

v_call: TRBV30
cdr3_aa: CAWSVLKTDTQYF

v_call: TRBV10-3
cdr3_aa: CAISENLQYGYTF

v_call: TRBV20-1
cdr3_aa: CSASAGVNLYEQYF

v_call: TRBV5-1
cdr3_aa: CASSQREGLTGELFF

v_call: TRBV28
cdr3_aa: CASSLVQDGTPTPDTQYF